This TCR beta chain emerged from a study of beta chain features in type 1 diabetes. Study-wide findings and caveats: Among all four CD4+ subsets, Type 1 diabetes patients had TCRB CDR3s that were moderately but significantly shorter.

The whole isolated RNA underwent reverse transcription, so sequencing captured expressed TCRB transcripts. Only in-frame clones appear in the TCRdb table, and some are missing; sequencing was by immunoSEQ multiplex PCR. The sample shows 330,000 or so clones, about 12% of them seen only once. Points on this clone: As yet, its antigen is unknown.

V dropped 4 bases and J dropped 6 bases, with 13 bases sitting between them. The CDR3 is 13 amino acids. The germline V gene encodes CDR1 LNHDA and CDR2 SQIVND (reference sequence). The V gene is TRBV19, the J gene TRBJ2-7; TRBD1 is a possible D gene (6 bases). The sequencing sample was made of naive CD4+ T cells from blood. The TCR comes from a woman aged 18-35 years with type 1 diabetes. The CDR3 loop reads CASSTGTSGEQYF. CDR3 nucleotides: TGTGCCAGTAGTACCGGGACATCTGGCGAGCAGTACTTC.